This T cell receptor beta chain derives from a study of CD8 T cells in ankylosing spondylitis. TCRdb reprocessed the 5' RACE reads via MiXCR and lists one record per CDR3 protein. The sample carries approximately 300,000 distinct CDR3 sequences, around 20% recorded once. Germline V gene data show CDR1 as LGHNA and CDR2 as YNFKEQ. Trimming shortened V by 0 bases and J by 9 bases, and 6 bases separated the two germline ends. CDR3 length equals 12 residues. In its sample, this clonotype was seen a few times. Material: blood, either unsorted or a sorted T cell fraction (not recorded which). This clonotype was sampled from a female donor with ankylosing spondylitis or in good health (not recorded which). The chain has TRBV4-2 and TRBJ2-1; unclear D gene. The CDR3 reads CASSQDSLEQFF. The CDR3 DNA reads as TGTGCCAGCAGCCAAGATTCTCTTGAGCAGTTCTTC.